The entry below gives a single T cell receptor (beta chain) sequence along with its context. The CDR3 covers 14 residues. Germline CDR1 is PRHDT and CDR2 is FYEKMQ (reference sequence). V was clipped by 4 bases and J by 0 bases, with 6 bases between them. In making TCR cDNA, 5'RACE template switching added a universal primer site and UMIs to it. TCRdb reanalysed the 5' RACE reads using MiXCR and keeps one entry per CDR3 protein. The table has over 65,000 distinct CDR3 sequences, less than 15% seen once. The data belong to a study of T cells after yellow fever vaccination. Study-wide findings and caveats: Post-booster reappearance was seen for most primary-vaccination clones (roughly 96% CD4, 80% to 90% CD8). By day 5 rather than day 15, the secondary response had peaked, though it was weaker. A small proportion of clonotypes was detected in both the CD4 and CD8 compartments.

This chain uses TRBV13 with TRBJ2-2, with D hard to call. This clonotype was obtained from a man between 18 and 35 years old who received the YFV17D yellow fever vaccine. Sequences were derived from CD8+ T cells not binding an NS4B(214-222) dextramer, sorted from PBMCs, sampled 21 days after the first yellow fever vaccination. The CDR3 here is CASSSQANTGELFF. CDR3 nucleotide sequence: TGTGCCAGCAGCTCCCAAGCGAACACCGGGGAGCTGTTTTTT.